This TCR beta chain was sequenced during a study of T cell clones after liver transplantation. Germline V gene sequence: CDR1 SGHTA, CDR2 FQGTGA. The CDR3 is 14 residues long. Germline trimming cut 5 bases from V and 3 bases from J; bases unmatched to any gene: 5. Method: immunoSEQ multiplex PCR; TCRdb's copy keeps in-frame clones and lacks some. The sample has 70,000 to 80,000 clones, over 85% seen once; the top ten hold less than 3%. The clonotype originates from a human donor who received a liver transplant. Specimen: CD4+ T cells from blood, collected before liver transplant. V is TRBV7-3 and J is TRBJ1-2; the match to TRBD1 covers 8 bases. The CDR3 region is CASSPQGADYGYTF. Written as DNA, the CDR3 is TGTGCCAGCAGCCCTCAGGGGGCAGACTATGGCTACACCTTC.